The 7 T cell receptor beta chains below were found in one sample sequenced in a study of blood T cell repertoires in COVID-19. Repertoires were generated with immunoSEQ multiplex PCR, while TCRdb's copy carries only in-frame clones and drops some. This sample has roughly 130,000 clones, with 65% to 85% found just once. The sample comprised peripheral blood. The receptor set was obtained from a man aged 65-85 years with acute or convalescent COVID-19.

The genes are TRBV6-1 and TRBJ2-7; 9 bases map to TRBD1. After removal of 2 bases from V and 4 bases from J, the junction contained 3 bases not matched to a gene. This CDR3 is 14 amino acids long. Per germline, CDR1 MNHNS and CDR2 SASEGT. The CDR3 protein is CASSETGGGYEQYF. CDR3 sequence (DNA): TGTGCCAGCAGTGAAACAGGGGGCGGGTACGAGCAGTACTTC.

The rearrangement joins TRBV6-5 to TRBJ1-2, with D maybe TRBD1 (6 bases). V lost 6 bases to trimming and J lost 5 bases, with 19 bases between them. CDR1 is MNHEY, CDR2 SVGAGI, per germline. The CDR3 is 15 residues long. CDR3 sequence: CASSILPGTPYGYTF. CDR3 bases: TGTGCCAGCAGCATTCTCCCAGGGACACCTTATGGCTACACCTTC.

The chain couples TRBV3-1 (or the pseudogene TRBV3-2) to TRBJ1-5, with 7 bases that match TRBD1. The CDR3 is 15 residues long. The germline V gene encodes CDR1 LGHDT and CDR2 YNNKEL (reference sequence). With V trimmed by 4 bases and J by 7 bases, 10 bases remained unmatched. CDR3 region: CASSPQGVRGQPQHF. The CDR3 DNA sequence: TGTGCCAGCAGCCCCCAGGGGGTTAGGGGCCAGCCCCAGCATTTT.

This chain joins TRBV10-1 and TRBJ1-2, with D maybe TRBD1 (6 bases). V was clipped by 3 bases and J by 7 bases, with 12 bases between them. The CDR3 has 13 amino acids. The germline V gene encodes CDR1 WNHNN and CDR2 SYGVQD (reference sequence). The CDR3 sequence is CASSEITGSGYTF. The CDR3 bases are TGCGCCAGCAGTGAAATAACAGGGTCTGGCTACACCTTC.

The CDR3: CASSVGHRTGNTIYF. The DNA of the CDR3 is TGTGCCAGCAGCGTAGGGCACAGGACTGGAAACACCATATATTTT. The J gene is TRBJ1-3, the V gene TRBV9, with a weak D call TRBD1 (5 bases). CDR3 size: 15 residues. CDR1 and CDR2 from the germline V gene are SGDLS and YYNGEE. V was trimmed by 0 bases and J by 2 bases, leaving 9 bases between them.

The chain links TRBV6-6 to TRBJ2-7; TRBD2 matches 8 bases. Germline V lookup: CDR1 MNHNY, CDR2 SVGAGI (reference sequence). The CDR3 has 17 residues. Trimming took 5 bases from V and 3 from J; bases not matched to a gene: 15. In nucleotides, the CDR3 is TGTGCCAGCAGTCGTACCTACGGGACTAGGGAGTACTACGAGCAGTACTTC. Translated: CASSRTYGTREYYEQYF.

The chain links TRBV18 to TRBJ2-7; D may be TRBD2 (5 bases). Germline CDR1 KGHSH, CDR2 LQKENI. The V and J ends lost 6 bases and 0 bases respectively, with 15 bases between them. This CDR3 is 15 amino acids long. CDR3 coding DNA: TGTGCCAGCTCGCCCACGGGAAAAAGCTCCTACGAGCAGTACTTC. Translating it yields CASSPTGKSSYEQYF.